This T cell receptor beta chain is from a study of blood T cells in healthy people across ages. Study-level information: Per two T cells, about one barcoded beta molecule was captured through template switching.

The germline CDR1 and CDR2 sequences are DFQATT and SNEGSKA (reference sequence). Unmatched junction bases numbered 8, after V lost 2 bases and J lost 4 bases. The CDR3 spans 15 residues. Then a second PCR, running roughly 7 to 11 cycles, was carried out with a sample-barcoded 5' primer and a J-beta primer mix. MiXCR, applied by TCRdb to the 5' RACE reads, yields one record per CDR3 protein. The data contain hundreds of thousands of distinct CDR3 sequences, less than 25% of them singletons. These data also featured in a second study, about T cells of mothers and their children.

The TCR comes from a boy aged 10-17 years in good health. The sample taken for sequencing was blood. The genes are TRBV20-1 and TRBJ2-1; 7 bases fit TRBD2. The CDR3 DNA reads as TGCAGTGCTAGAATGAGCGGGATCGAATACAATGAGCAGTTCTTC. Its translation is CSARMSGIEYNEQFF.